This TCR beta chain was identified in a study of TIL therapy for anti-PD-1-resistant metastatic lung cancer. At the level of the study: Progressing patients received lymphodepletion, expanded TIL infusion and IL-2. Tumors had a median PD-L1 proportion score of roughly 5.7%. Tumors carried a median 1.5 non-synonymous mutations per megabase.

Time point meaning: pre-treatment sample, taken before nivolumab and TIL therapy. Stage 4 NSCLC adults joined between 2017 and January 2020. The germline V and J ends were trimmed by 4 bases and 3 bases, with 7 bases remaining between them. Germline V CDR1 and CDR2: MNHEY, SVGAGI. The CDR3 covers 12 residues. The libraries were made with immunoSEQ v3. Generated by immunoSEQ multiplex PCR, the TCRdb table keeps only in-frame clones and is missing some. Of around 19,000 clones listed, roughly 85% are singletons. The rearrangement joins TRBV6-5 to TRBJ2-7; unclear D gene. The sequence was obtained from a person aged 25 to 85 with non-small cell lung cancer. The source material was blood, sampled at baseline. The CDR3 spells CASSSRSYEQYF. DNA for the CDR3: TGTGCCAGCAGTTCCAGGAGCTACGAGCAGTACTTC.